This T cell receptor (beta chain) was sequenced during a study of blood T cells in healthy people across ages. Trimming took 5 bases from V and 5 from J; bases not matched to a gene: 14. CDR1 SGHTA and CDR2 FQGNSA come from the germline V gene. This CDR3 is built from 16 residues. Study-wide results and caveats: In long-lived donors, naive CD4+ cell counts and diversity exceeded those of aged donors. Measured against age, TCR beta diversity per million T cells decreased in a roughly linear manner.

Using a J-beta primer mix together with a sample-barcoded 5' primer, a second PCR was run for roughly 6 to 12 cycles. A single record per CDR3 protein comes from TCRdb applying MiXCR to the 5' RACE reads. The data contain fewer than 900,000 distinct CDR3 sequences, roughly 44% of them singletons. Of note for this clonotype: Antigen unknown.

Each individual donor underwent a draw of 8.5 to 10 milliliters of peripheral blood. Extraction of total RNA produced a minimum of 5.5 micrograms from each sample. The sequencing input was blood. The sequence derives from a woman aged 60-75 years in good health. V gene TRBV7-2 combines with J gene TRBJ2-5; 7 bases are a match to TRBD1. As DNA, the CDR3 is TGTGCCAGCAGCGTACAGATAAAACAGGGGTGGGAGACCCAGTACTTC. Amino acids: CASSVQIKQGWETQYF.